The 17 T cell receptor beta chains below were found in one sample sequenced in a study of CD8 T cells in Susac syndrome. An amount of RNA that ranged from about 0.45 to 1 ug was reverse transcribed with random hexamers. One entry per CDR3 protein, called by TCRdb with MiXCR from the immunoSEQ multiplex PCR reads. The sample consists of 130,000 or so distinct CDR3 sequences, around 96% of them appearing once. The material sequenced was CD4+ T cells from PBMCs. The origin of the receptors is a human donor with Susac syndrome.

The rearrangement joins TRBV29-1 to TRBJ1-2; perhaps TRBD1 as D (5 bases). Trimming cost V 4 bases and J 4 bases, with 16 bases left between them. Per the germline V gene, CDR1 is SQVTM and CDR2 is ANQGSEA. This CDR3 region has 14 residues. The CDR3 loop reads CSVVRAGTLYGYTF. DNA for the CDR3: TGCAGCGTTGTTAGGGCAGGGACCCTCTATGGCTACACCTTC.

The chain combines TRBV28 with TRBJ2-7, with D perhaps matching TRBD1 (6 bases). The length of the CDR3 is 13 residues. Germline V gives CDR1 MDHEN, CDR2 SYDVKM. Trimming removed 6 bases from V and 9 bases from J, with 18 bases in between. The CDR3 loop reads CASRTDRSLGQYF. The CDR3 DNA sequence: TGTGCCAGCAGAACGGACAGATCTTTGGGGCAGTACTTC.

The CDR3 region is CASRSGQTYNEQFF. The CDR3 region has the DNA TGTGCCAGCCGGTCCGGACAGACCTACAATGAGCAGTTCTTC. The V and J genes are TRBV27 and TRBJ2-1; D is possibly TRBD1 (6 bases). The germline gives CDR1 MNHEY, CDR2 SMNVEV (reference sequence). Trimming took 8 bases from V and 2 from J, leaving 13 bases between them. The CDR3 contains 14 residues.

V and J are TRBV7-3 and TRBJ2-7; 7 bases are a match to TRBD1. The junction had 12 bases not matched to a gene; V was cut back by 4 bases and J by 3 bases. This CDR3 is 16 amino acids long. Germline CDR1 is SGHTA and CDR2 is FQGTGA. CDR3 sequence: CASSSGQDGALYEQYF. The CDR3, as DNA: TGTGCCAGCAGCTCCGGACAGGATGGGGCCCTCTACGAGCAGTACTTC.

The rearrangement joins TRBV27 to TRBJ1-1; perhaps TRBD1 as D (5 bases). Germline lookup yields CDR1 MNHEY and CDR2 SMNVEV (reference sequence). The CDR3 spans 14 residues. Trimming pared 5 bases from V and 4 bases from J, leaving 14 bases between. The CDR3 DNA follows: TGTGCCAGCAGTCCCAGGAGGGGCGGCACTGAAGCTTTCTTT. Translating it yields CASSPRRGGTEAFF.

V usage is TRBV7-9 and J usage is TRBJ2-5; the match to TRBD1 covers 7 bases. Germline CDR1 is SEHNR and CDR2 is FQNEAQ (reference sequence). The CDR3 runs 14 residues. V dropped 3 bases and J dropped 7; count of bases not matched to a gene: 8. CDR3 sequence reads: CASSFTRGMGTQYF. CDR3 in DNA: TGTGCCAGCAGCTTCACCAGGGGGATGGGGACCCAGTACTTC.

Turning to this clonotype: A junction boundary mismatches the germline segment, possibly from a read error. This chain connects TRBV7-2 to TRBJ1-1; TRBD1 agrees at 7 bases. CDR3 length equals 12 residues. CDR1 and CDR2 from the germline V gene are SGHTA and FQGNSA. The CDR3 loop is CASSLRTGWGFF. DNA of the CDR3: TGTGCCAGCAGCTTACGGACAGGCTGGGGGTTTTTT.

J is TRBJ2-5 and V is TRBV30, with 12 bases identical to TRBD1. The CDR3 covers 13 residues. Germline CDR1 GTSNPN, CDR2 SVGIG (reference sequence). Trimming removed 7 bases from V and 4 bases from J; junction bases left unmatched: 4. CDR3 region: CALGQGARETQYF. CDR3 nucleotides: TGTGCCTTGGGACAGGGGGCACGAGAGACCCAGTACTTC.

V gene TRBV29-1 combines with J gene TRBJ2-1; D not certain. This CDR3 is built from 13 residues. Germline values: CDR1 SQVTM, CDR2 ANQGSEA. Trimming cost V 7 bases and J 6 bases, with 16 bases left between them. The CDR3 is CSALYSRPNEQFF. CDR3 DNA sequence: TGCAGCGCCCTTTACTCGCGACCCAATGAGCAGTTCTTC.

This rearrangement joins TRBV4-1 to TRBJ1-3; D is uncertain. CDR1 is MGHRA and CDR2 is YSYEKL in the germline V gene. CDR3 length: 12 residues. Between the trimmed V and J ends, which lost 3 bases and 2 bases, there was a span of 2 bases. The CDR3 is CASSHPGNTIYF. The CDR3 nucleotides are TGCGCCAGCAGCCATCCTGGAAACACCATATATTTT.

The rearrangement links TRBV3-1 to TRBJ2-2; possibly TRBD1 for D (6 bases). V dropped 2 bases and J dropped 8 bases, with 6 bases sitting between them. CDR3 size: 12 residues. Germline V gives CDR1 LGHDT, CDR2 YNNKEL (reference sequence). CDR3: CASSQQGGELFF. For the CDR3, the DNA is TGTGCCAGCAGCCAACAGGGGGGGGAGCTGTTTTTT.

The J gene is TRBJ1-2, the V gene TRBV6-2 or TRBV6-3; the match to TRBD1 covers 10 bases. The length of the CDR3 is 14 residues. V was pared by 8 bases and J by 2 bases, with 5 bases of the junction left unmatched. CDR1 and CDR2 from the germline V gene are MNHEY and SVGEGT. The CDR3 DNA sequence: TGTGCCAGCGCGGTGGGACAGGGGAACTATGGCTACACCTTC. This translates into CASAVGQGNYGYTF.

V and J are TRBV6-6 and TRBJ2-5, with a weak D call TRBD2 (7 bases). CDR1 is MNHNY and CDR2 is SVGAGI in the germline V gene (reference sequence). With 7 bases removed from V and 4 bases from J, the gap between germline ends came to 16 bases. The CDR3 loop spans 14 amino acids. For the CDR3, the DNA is TGTGCCAGCATCAAGGGGGGGCAGAGAGAGACCCAGTACTTC. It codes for CASIKGGQRETQYF.

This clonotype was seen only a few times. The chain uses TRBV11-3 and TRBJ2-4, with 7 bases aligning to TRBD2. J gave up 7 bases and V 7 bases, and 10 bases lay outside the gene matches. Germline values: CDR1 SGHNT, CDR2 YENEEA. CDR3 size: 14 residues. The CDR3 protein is CASTHPRTRNIQYF. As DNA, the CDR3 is TGTGCCAGCACCCACCCCAGGACTAGGAACATTCAGTACTTC. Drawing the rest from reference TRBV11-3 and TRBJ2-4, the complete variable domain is EAGVVQSPRYKIIEKKQPVAFWCNPISGHNTLYWYLQNLGQGPELLIRYENEEAVDDSQLPKDRFSAERLKGVDSTLKIQPAELGDSAVYLCASTHPRTRNIQYFGAGTRLSVL.

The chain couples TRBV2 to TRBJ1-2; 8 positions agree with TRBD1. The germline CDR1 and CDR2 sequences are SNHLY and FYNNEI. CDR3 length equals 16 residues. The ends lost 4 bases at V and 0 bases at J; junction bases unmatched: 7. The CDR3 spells CASSGTGIGANYGYTF. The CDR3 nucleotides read TGTGCCAGCAGTGGGACAGGGATAGGGGCTAACTATGGCTACACCTTC.

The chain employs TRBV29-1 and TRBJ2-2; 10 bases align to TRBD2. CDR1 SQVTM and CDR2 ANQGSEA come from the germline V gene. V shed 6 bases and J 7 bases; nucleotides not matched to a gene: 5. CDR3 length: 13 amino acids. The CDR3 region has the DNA TGCAGCGTCTTACTAGCGGGAAACGGGGAGCTGTTTTTT. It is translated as CSVLLAGNGELFF.

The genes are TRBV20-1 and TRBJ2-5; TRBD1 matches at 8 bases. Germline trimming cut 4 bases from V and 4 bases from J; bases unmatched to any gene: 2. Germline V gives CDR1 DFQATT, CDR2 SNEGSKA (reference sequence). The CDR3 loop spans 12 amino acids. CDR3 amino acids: CSAIDRGETQYF. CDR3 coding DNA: TGCAGTGCTATTGACAGGGGAGAGACCCAGTACTTC.